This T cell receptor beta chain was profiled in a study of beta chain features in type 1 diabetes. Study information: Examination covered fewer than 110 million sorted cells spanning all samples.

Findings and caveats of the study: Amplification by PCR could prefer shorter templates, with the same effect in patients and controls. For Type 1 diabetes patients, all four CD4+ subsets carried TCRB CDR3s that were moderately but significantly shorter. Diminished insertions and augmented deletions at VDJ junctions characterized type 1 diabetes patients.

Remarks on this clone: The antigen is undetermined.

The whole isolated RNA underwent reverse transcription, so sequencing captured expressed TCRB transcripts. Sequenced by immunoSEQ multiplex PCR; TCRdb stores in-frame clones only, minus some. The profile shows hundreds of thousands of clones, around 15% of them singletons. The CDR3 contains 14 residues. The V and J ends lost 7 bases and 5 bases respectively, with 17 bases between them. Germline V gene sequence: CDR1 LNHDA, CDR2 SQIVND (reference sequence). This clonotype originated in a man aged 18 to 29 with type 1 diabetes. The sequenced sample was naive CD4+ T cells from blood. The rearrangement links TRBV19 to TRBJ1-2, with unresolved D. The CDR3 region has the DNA TGTGCCAGTACCCCAGGAGGGCAGATTTATGGCTACACCTTC. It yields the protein CASTPGGQIYGYTF.